This TCR beta chain was profiled in a study of naive and memory T cell subsets. Overall study results and limits: Potentially, T cell activation and differentiation skew this RNA-based measurement. More TCRs at tuberculin sites were read as hypersensitivity T cell infiltration.

Specified treatment: skin biopsy from PPD injection site in Mantoux-positive individual. An oligonucleotide containing a UMI was ligated to the 3' end of TCR cDNA. This clonotype appeared many times. Antigen: not known. Trimming shortened V by 6 bases and J by 6 bases, and 15 bases separated the two germline ends. This CDR3 comprises 13 residues. Germline V lookup: CDR1 SNHLY, CDR2 FYNNEI. Amplification of ligated cDNA took four PCR rounds with SP2 and nested alpha and beta constant primers. In TCRdb, the UMI-ligation and nested PCR reads were re-called with MiXCR into one record per CDR3 protein. The top ten clones hold around 8% of a sample with over 11,000 distinct CDR3 sequences, approximately 4.7% of them seen once.

The sample consisted of skin, taken from a tuberculin skin test site. The chain employs TRBV2 and TRBJ2-7; a possible D gene is TRBD2 (6 bases). The sequence was obtained from an adult in good health. CDR3 loop: CASRGGPAGEQYF. Here the CDR3 DNA reads TGTGCCAGCAGGGGAGGACCCGCGGGCGAGCAGTACTTC.